This record covers a single T cell receptor (beta chain). This CDR3 has 15 residues. V shed 6 bases and J shed 5 bases, with 20 bases lying between them. The data belong to a study of T cells after yellow fever vaccination. Each CDR3 protein is one row after TCRdb ran MiXCR on the 5' RACE reads. The table includes hundreds of thousands of distinct CDR3 sequences, approximately 13% detected once. V is TRBV12-3 or TRBV12-4 and J is TRBJ2-7; D possibly corresponds to TRBD2 (6 bases). The sequence was collected from a man in his thirties or forties who received the YFV17D yellow fever vaccine. This material consisted of PBMCs, taken on the day of the yellow fever booster vaccination. Written as DNA, the CDR3 is TGTGCCAGCAGCACCCTGAGGCGGGGCTTCAACGAGCAGTACTTC. As protein: CASSTLRRGFNEQYF.